The 32 T cell receptor beta chains below come from one sample, sequenced in a study of TIL therapy for anti-PD-1-resistant metastatic lung cancer. Sequencing used immunoSEQ v3. Repertoires were generated with immunoSEQ multiplex PCR, while TCRdb's copy carries only in-frame clones and drops some. Among roughly 46,000 clones listed, roughly 85% were seen once. Time point specified: pre-treatment sample, taken before nivolumab and TIL therapy. The source was blood, collected at baseline. The source is a person aged 25-85 years with non-small cell lung cancer.

The chain couples TRBV19 to TRBJ2-5; TRBD1 matches 9 bases. The CDR3 is 15 amino acids. The junction had 13 bases not matched to a gene; V was cut back by 10 bases and J by 4 bases. The germline gives CDR1 LNHDA, CDR2 SQIVND (reference sequence). CDR3 nucleotides: TGTGCCACCACCCGGGACAGGGTTGGGAGAGAGACCCAGTACTTC. Its translation is CATTRDRVGRETQYF.

The chain combines TRBV24-1 with TRBJ2-1; D possibly uses TRBD1 or TRBD2 (5 bases each). The CDR3 is 15 amino acids. Germline CDR1 KGHDR, CDR2 SFDVKD. V shed 5 bases and J shed 0 bases, with 10 bases lying between them. CDR3 in amino acids: CATSGEGSSYNEQFF. The CDR3 DNA reads TGTGCCACCAGTGGAGAGGGGAGCTCCTACAATGAGCAGTTCTTC.

There are a few counts of this clone. The chain combines TRBV30 with TRBJ2-7; D unresolved. The germline V and J ends were trimmed by 3 bases and 0 bases, with 12 bases remaining between them. The CDR3 loop spans 14 amino acids. Germline CDR1 reads GTSNPN; CDR2 reads SVGIG (reference sequence). CDR3 loop: CAWSALEFSYEQYF. The CDR3 bases are TGTGCCTGGAGCGCACTGGAGTTCTCCTACGAGCAGTACTTC.

The chain joins TRBV6-2 or TRBV6-3 to TRBJ1-5, with D tentatively TRBD1 (6 bases). The CDR3 consists of 15 residues. Germline V gene lookup returns CDR1 MNHEY and CDR2 SVGEGT. Deletions cut 6 bases from V and 7 bases from J, with 19 bases between. In DNA form, the CDR3 reads TGTGCCAGCAGCTGGCCCCCGGGACAACGCCAGCCCCAGCATTTT. Translating gives CASSWPPGQRQPQHF.

The chain uses TRBV7-9 and TRBJ2-5; 13 nucleotides align to TRBD2. The length of the CDR3 is 17 residues. Trimming at V came to 4 bases and at J to 1 base, leaving 6 bases not matched to a gene. The germline gives CDR1 SEHNR, CDR2 FQNEAQ (reference sequence). The DNA of the CDR3 is TGTGCCAGCAGCTCAGGACTAGCGGGGGAAACCCAAGAGACCCAGTACTTC. Translation gives CASSSGLAGETQETQYF.

This chain's CDR3 is CASSHGSYEQYF. The CDR3 DNA reads TGTGCCAGCTCTCACGGGTCCTACGAGCAGTACTTC. The V call is TRBV18, the J call TRBJ2-7; no clear D. V was shortened by 6 bases and J by 1 base, with 7 bases between the two germline ends. The CDR3 consists of 12 residues. In germline, CDR1 is KGHSH, CDR2 LQKENI.

The V gene is TRBV7-9, the J gene TRBJ2-3, with 8 positions matching TRBD2. The V segment lost 4 bases and the J segment 4 bases; nucleotides outside the gene matches: 7. The CDR3 extends over 15 amino acids. Germline values: CDR1 SEHNR, CDR2 FQNEAQ (reference sequence). In nucleotides, the CDR3 is TGTGCCAGCAGCTCTAGCGGGTTTGGGGCAGATACGCAGTATTTT. Translating it yields CASSSSGFGADTQYF.

The rearrangement uses TRBV20-1 and TRBJ2-5, with D uncertain. V was clipped by 3 bases and J by 7 bases, with 18 bases between them. This CDR3 comprises 14 residues. Germline values: CDR1 DFQATT, CDR2 SNEGSKA (reference sequence). The CDR3 loop reads CSASRSAPGWTQYF. The CDR3 coding sequence is TGCAGTGCTAGTAGGTCAGCACCCGGCTGGACCCAGTACTTC.

The chain couples TRBV6-2 or TRBV6-3 to TRBJ2-1, with 15 bases lining up with TRBD2. The CDR3 is 16 residues long. Germline loops: CDR1 MNHEY, CDR2 SVGEGT. The ends lost 5 bases at V and 7 bases at J; junction bases unmatched: 6. The CDR3 DNA reads TGTGCCAGCAGTCGGACTAGCGGGAGGGCTCGGAATGAGCAGTTCTTC. Translating gives CASSRTSGRARNEQFF.

With respect to this clone: Distinct nucleotide sequences in the sample also encode this CDR3. The V gene is TRBV3-1 (or the pseudogene TRBV3-2), the J gene TRBJ2-7; D unresolved. V lost 3 bases and J lost 0, with 3 bases in between. The germline gives CDR1 LGHDT, CDR2 YNNKEL (reference sequence). The CDR3 has 12 amino acids. The CDR3 region has the DNA TGTGCCAGCAGCCAGGCCTCCTACGAGCAGTACTTC. Its protein product is CASSQASYEQYF.

This clone was counted once. V usage is TRBV11-2 and J usage is TRBJ2-6, with D perhaps TRBD2 (6 bases). The CDR3 consists of 15 residues. The V gene lost 11 bases and the J gene lost 0 bases, with 14 bases spanning the gap. CDR1 and CDR2 (germline): SGHAT, FQNNGV. The CDR3 region has the DNA TGTGCCCGGGGGAGCACCGTCTCTGGGGCCAACGTCCTGACTTTC. Translation: CARGSTVSGANVLTF.

This chain uses TRBV4-1 with TRBJ1-2, with D uncertain. The CDR3 runs 15 residues. Germline CDR1 MGHRA, CDR2 YSYEKL. V was clipped by 3 bases and J by 2 bases, with 13 bases between them. The CDR3 bases are TGCGCCAGCAGCCATCTCAGCCCAGGCAACTATGGCTACACCTTC. It yields the protein CASSHLSPGNYGYTF.

The CDR3, as DNA: TGCGCCAGCAGCTTGGCCGGGGGTCTGGACTATGGCTACACCTTC. Encoded protein: CASSLAGGLDYGYTF. The gene calls are TRBV5-1 and TRBJ1-2; a weak D match, TRBD1 (5 bases). The CDR3 has 15 residues. V dropped 0 bases and J dropped 3 bases, with 12 bases sitting between them. Germline CDR1 reads SGHRS; CDR2 reads YFSETQ.

This chain links TRBV7-9 with TRBJ2-4, with 7 bases lining up with TRBD2. In germline, CDR1 is SEHNR, CDR2 FQNEAQ (reference sequence). The trim removed 5 bases at V and 0 bases at J, leaving 4 bases unmatched. The CDR3 runs to 15 residues. Written as DNA, the CDR3 is TGTGCCAGCAGCCGAGCGGGGCTAGCCAAAAACATTCAGTACTTC. The encoded protein is CASSRAGLAKNIQYF. Complete variable domain (other parts from reference TRBV7-9 and TRBJ2-4): DTGVSQNPRHKITKRGQNVTFRCDPISEHNRLYWYRQTLGQGPEFLTYFQNEAQLEKSRLLSDRFSAERPKGSFSTLEIQRTEQGDSAMYLCASSRAGLAKNIQYFGAGTRLSVL.

This chain uses TRBV28 with TRBJ1-5; D is perhaps TRBD1 (6 bases). There are 15 residues in the CDR3. Looked up from germline, CDR1 is MDHEN and CDR2 is SYDVKM. Trimming cost V 6 bases and J 7 bases, with 19 bases left between them. The CDR3 reads CASRAQGTQIQPQHF. In nucleotides, the CDR3 is TGTGCCAGCAGGGCTCAGGGGACGCAAATCCAGCCCCAGCATTTT.

This clone appeared a single time. This chain connects TRBV5-1 to TRBJ2-3; D uncertain. The length of the CDR3 is 15 residues. V lost 0 bases, J lost 2 bases, and 10 bases lay in between. Germline CDR1 reads SGHRS; CDR2 reads YFSETQ. The CDR3 DNA reads TGCGCCAGCAGCTTGGTGGTTGCGGTCACAGATACGCAGTATTTT. Translation gives CASSLVVAVTDTQYF. The full variable domain, its missing parts supplied by reference TRBV5-1 and TRBJ2-3, is KAGVTQTPRYLIKTRGQQVTLSCSPISGHRSVSWYQQTPGQGLQFLFEYFSETQRNKGNFPGRFSGRQFSNSRSEMNVSTLELGDSALYLCASSLVVAVTDTQYFGPGTRLTVL.

The J gene is TRBJ2-4, the V gene TRBV7-2; TRBD2 aligns across 9 bases. V was pared by 4 bases and J by 7 bases, with 5 bases of the junction left unmatched. Germline V gene lookup returns CDR1 SGHTA and CDR2 FQGNSA. The CDR3 has 14 residues. This CDR3 reads CASSSPSGGNIQYF. In nucleotides, the CDR3 is TGTGCCAGCAGCTCACCCAGCGGGGGGAACATTCAGTACTTC. The whole variable domain, filled in from reference TRBV7-2 and TRBJ2-4, reads GAGVSQSPSNKVTEKGKDVELRCDPISGHTALYWYRQSLGQGLEFLIYFQGNSAPDKSGLPSDRFSAERTGGSVSTLTIQRTQQEDSAVYLCASSSPSGGNIQYFGAGTRLSVL.

The chain employs TRBV6-5 and TRBJ2-7; 10 nucleotides line up with TRBD2. The length of the CDR3 is 14 residues. The V segment lost 7 bases and the J segment 4 bases; nucleotides outside the gene matches: 7. Looked up from germline, CDR1 is MNHEY and CDR2 is SVGAGI. The DNA for the CDR3 is TGTGCCAGCACCGAACTAGCGGGACGGTACGAGCAGTACTTC. Its protein is CASTELAGRYEQYF.

The J gene is TRBJ1-3, the V gene TRBV21-1; the DNA was not compared with TRBD1, the D call given in the table. TRBV21-1 is noted as a pseudogene. The CDR3 loop spans 15 amino acids. CDR3 protein: CASSRNRPSGNTIYF. CDR3 nucleotide sequence: TGTGCCAGCAGCAGAAACAGGCCCTCTGGAAACACCATATATTTT.

The chain combines TRBV30 with TRBJ2-7; D tentatively reads TRBD1 or TRBD2 (6 bases each). Germline V lookup: CDR1 GTSNPN, CDR2 SVGIG (reference sequence). The CDR3 runs 14 residues. The germline V and J ends were trimmed by 0 bases and 0 bases, with 9 bases remaining between them. The CDR3 nucleotides read TGTGCCTGGAGTGTGGGGGGCTCCTCCTACGAGCAGTACTTC. Amino acid sequence: CAWSVGGSSYEQYF.

The genes are TRBV12-3 or TRBV12-4 and TRBJ2-1; unclear D gene. V lost 3 bases and J 8 bases, leaving 5 bases between the germline ends. The CDR3 runs 11 residues. CDR3 bases: TGTGCCAGCAGTTTTCTCTATGAGCAGTTCTTC. Amino acid sequence: CASSFLYEQFF.

V is TRBV10-2 and J is TRBJ2-6; no definite D call. The CDR3 is made up of 15 amino acids. From germline, CDR1 is WSHSY and CDR2 SAAADI. Trimming took 2 bases from V and 3 from J, leaving 8 bases between them. CDR3 nucleotides: TGCGCCAGCAGTGAGCTGAGACGTGGGGCCAACGTCCTGACTTTC. Protein: CASSELRRGANVLTF.

This rearrangement joins TRBV28 to TRBJ2-3; unclear D gene. The germline gives CDR1 MDHEN, CDR2 SYDVKM. The CDR3 covers 14 residues. The V and J ends lost 5 bases and 3 bases respectively, with 12 bases between them. DNA of the CDR3: TGTGCCAGCAGTACCAGTCCCAGGACAGATACGCAGTATTTT. Translating it yields CASSTSPRTDTQYF. The full variable domain, in which reference TRBV28 and TRBJ2-3 provide the parts outside the CDR3, is DVKVTQSSRYLVKRTGEKVFLECVQDMDHENMFWYRQDPGLGLRLIYFSYDVKMKEKGDIPEGYSVSREKKERFSLILESASTNQTSMYLCASSTSPRTDTQYFGPGTRLTVL.

The chain couples TRBV5-3 to TRBJ1-2; unclear D gene. TRBV5-3 is identified as an open reading frame with a role that is uncertain. Trimming shortened V by 2 bases and J by 0 bases, and 14 bases separated the two germline ends. This CDR3 has 16 residues. The CDR3 coding sequence is TGTGCCAGAAGCTTTCCGGCTGGGCCAACTAACTATGGCTACACCTTC. Its translation is CARSFPAGPTNYGYTF.

The chain recombines TRBV6-5 with TRBJ2-7, with D possibly being TRBD2 (6 bases). Germline values: CDR1 MNHEY, CDR2 SVGAGI. Deletions cut 6 bases from V and 3 bases from J, with 12 bases between. This CDR3 is built from 13 residues. CDR3 DNA: TGTGCCAGCAGCCCGGCGGGGCTCTACGAGCAGTACTTC. It translates to CASSPAGLYEQYF.

V and J are TRBV21-1 and TRBJ2-3; the table gives TRBD2 as D, unverified against the DNA. TRBV21-1 is recorded as a pseudogene. The CDR3 totals 17 residues. As DNA, the CDR3 is TGTGCCAGCAGCAAAGGGACTAGCGGGAGGTGGGTAGATACGCAGTATTTT. The encoded protein is CASSKGTSGRWVDTQYF.

V usage is TRBV5-6 and J usage is TRBJ1-3; D uncertain. CDR3 length equals 14 residues. Germline CDR1 reads SGHDT; CDR2 reads YYEEEE. Trimming took 10 bases from V and 2 from J, leaving 16 bases between them. The CDR3 reads CASHTTYAGNTIYF. The CDR3 bases are TGTGCCTCTCATACGACTTACGCTGGAAACACCATATATTTT.

This clone occurred once. The J gene is TRBJ2-7, the V gene TRBV4-1, with a tentative D call TRBD2 (5 bases). The germline V and J ends were trimmed by 0 bases and 11 bases, with 14 bases remaining between them. CDR3 length: 13 amino acids. The V gene's germline CDR1 is MGHRA and CDR2 YSYEKL. The CDR3: CASSQDPRTLEYF. The CDR3 nucleotides are TGCGCCAGCAGCCAAGATCCAAGGACTCTAGAGTACTTC.

The chain carries TRBV18 and TRBJ1-3; a weak D match, TRBD1 (5 bases). The CDR3 is 17 residues long. Germline V gives CDR1 KGHSH, CDR2 LQKENI. V lost 5 bases, J lost 0 bases, and 17 bases lay in between. The CDR3 spells CASSGRGASLSGNTIYF. CDR3 bases: TGTGCCAGCTCAGGGCGTGGGGCGTCCCTCTCTGGAAACACCATATATTTT.

J is TRBJ2-3 and V is TRBV3-1 (or the pseudogene TRBV3-2); D possibly uses TRBD1 or TRBD2 (6 bases each). CDR1 and CDR2 from the germline V gene are LGHDT and YNNKEL (reference sequence). V lost 1 base to trimming and J lost 6 bases, with 8 bases between them. The CDR3 runs to 13 residues. DNA for the CDR3: TGTGCCAGCAGCCAAGGGGGGGCTGATACGCAGTATTTT. Translation: CASSQGGADTQYF.

The rearrangement joins TRBV28 to TRBJ2-6, with D perhaps matching TRBD1 (6 bases). The CDR3 is made up of 14 amino acids. Trimming cost V 5 bases and J 6 bases, with 11 bases left between them. Germline loops: CDR1 MDHEN, CDR2 SYDVKM. This CDR3 is CASSPQGTANVLTF. The DNA of the CDR3 is TGTGCCAGCAGTCCACAGGGTACGGCCAACGTCCTGACTTTC. The full variable domain, completed using reference TRBV28 and TRBJ2-6, is DVKVTQSSRYLVKRTGEKVFLECVQDMDHENMFWYRQDPGLGLRLIYFSYDVKMKEKGDIPEGYSVSREKKERFSLILESASTNQTSMYLCASSPQGTANVLTFGAGSRLTVL.

The chain uses TRBV7-2 and TRBJ1-1; unclear D gene. The CDR3 has 13 residues. The germline V and J ends were trimmed by 6 bases and 1 base, with 9 bases remaining between them. CDR1 and CDR2 from the germline V gene are SGHTA and FQGNSA. CDR3 bases: TGTGCCAGCAGTCCCCAGCAGAACACTGAAGCTTTCTTT. Translated, it gives CASSPQQNTEAFF.